This paragraph covers one TCR beta chain sequence. This clonotype was seen many times. It lacks a known antigen. Per-base quality was not reported, and no clone a single base away is much larger than it. This entry is derived from a study of human T cells and chemical hapten exposure (dated by TCRdb to the early 2020s). About the investigation overall: For sensitization, 2% DPC in acetone was applied to a 2 cm by 2 cm area of upper inner arm skin. Throughout the study period of around 25 weeks, patients also received therapeutic DPC doses to the scalp every week. Patch testing on the upper back used Finn chambers containing 0.01% DPC, with scoring done after 6 days according to International Contact Dermatitis Research Group standards. Alopecia areata with under or over 50% scalp involvement, alopecia totalis and alopecia universalis were represented in the patient cohort, which was mostly female. The libraries were sequenced as a pool, and the TCR yield per sample differed mostly because of small variations in library volumes within the pool. This study followed changes in the peripheral blood TCR repertoire in vivo during primary and secondary sensitization of alopecia patients to the hapten diphenylcyclopropenone (DPC). Blood samples were taken from patients before sensitization (week 0) and at 2, 6 and about 24 weeks after DPC sensitization. Under 30 alopecia patients gave blood for TCR sequencing at one to four time points (pre-sensitization, 2, 6 and 24 weeks).

The meaning of the sample's time point label: pre-sensitization, week 0. Sample treatment or condition, as interpreted from the label and publication: therapeutic diphenylcyclopropenone sensitization with weekly scalp DPC. At each patch-test visit, blood was drawn before the patch test was applied. Patients were eligible if aged 18 to 70, diagnosed with alopecia and judged suitable for DPC therapy, and pregnant patients were excluded. Unfractionated whole blood was collected in Tempus Blood RNA tubes, and total RNA was extracted from that blood. Libraries were prepared through RACE. TCRdb records NextSeq 500 as the sequencer. During library preparation, unique molecular identifiers were attached to individual cDNA molecules so that TCRs could be counted in a quantitative, reproducible way. Each blood RNA sample was used to sequence both TCR alpha and TCR beta chains. Processing in the source paper ran as follows. The median number of TCRs per sample was roughly 100,000, ranging from roughly 23,224 to 700,000. V, J and CDR3 annotation of the TCR reads was carried out using the Decombinator software suite. Every sample was subsampled to the same number of TCRs (28,000) for the PS versus PT1 abundance plots. Expanded TCRs were defined as absent before sensitization and observed at least eight times at the 2-week time point. The public reads were reprocessed in TCRdb via fastp at Q25 and MiXCR, keeping in-frame beta chains. Identical CDR3 proteins give one entry, which carries the most common genes and DNA. V and J calls and clone size were set by TCRdb, not the authors. The table for this sample lists 350,000 to 450,000 distinct CDR3 sequences; roughly 5.3% of them were counted only once. Of the sample, roughly 2.6% falls within the top ten clones.

V ends up 2 bases short and J 0 bases short, with an unmatched junction base count of 4. The CDR3 contains 18 residues, cysteine and phenylalanine counted. The DNA shown is the 54-base CDR3, in frame from base 1. Overall study results and their limits: Patch test score correlated positively with the number of PT1 expanded TCRs, reaching significance at thresholds 8, 16 and 32 but not at 4. The number of TCRs above 1 in 1000 frequency did not change with DPC sensitization; there was no evidence of global repertoire structure alterations. Repeated subsampling changed both the strength of the expansion versus patch-test correlation and the threshold at which the correlation became significant. Because every patient had alopecia, a presumed autoimmune disease, the patients' immune response might differ from that of healthy individuals. Significantly more large CDR3 similarity clusters were formed by expanded TCRs than by pre-sensitization or healthy control sets, consistent with antigen-driven responses.

The origin of this receptor is a woman between 50 and 59 years old with alopecia areata. Some clones in this sample may be carry-over from other donors' samples. The receptor chain draws on TRBV12-3 or TRBV12-4 and TRBJ2-3; 14 central bases correspond to TRBD2. The material was whole blood, obtained in connection with sensitization to the hapten diphenylcyclopropenone (DPC). The sequence in DNA is TGTGCCAGCAGTTTAACCCGACTAGCGGGGGGGAGCACAGATACGCAGTATTTT. It specifies CASSLTRLAGGSTDTQYF.